A selection of T cell receptor beta chains follows, all from one sample in a study of cytomegalovirus exposure and HLA in healthy donors. Repertoires were generated with immunoSEQ multiplex PCR, while TCRdb's copy carries only in-frame clones and drops some. The sample holds about 160,000 clones, approximately 79% seen once. Material for sequencing was PBMCs. These receptors were taken from a middle-aged man in good health and CMV-seronegative. The CDR3 runs from the conserved cysteine through the conserved F or W. D genes are given only for firm matches. Clone size is given for some rows only: seen once, a few or many times, or a class if the clone is expanded.

clone_size: NA
v_call: TRBV7-7
j_call: TRBJ2-3
cdr3_length: 16
d_call: TRBD1
cdr3_aa: CASSYLTGGSTDTQYF
cdr3_nt: TGTGCTAGCAGCTACCTGACAGGGGGTTCCACAGATACGCAGTATTTT

clone_size: NA
v_call: TRBV27
j_call: TRBJ2-7
cdr3_length: 15
d_call: TRBD2
cdr3_aa: CASRTGLALTYEQYF
cdr3_nt: TGTGCCAGCAGGACGGGACTAGCGTTAACCTACGAGCAGTACTTC

clone_size: NA
v_call: TRBV11-3
j_call: TRBJ2-3
cdr3_length: 17
d_call: TRBD2
cdr3_aa: CASSGRRGLAGSDTQYF
cdr3_nt: TGTGCCAGCAGCGGAAGAAGGGGACTAGCGGGATCAGATACGCAGTATTTT

clone_size: NA
v_call: TRBV27
j_call: TRBJ2-3
cdr3_length: 16
d_call: NA
cdr3_aa: CASSSHLQVGTDTQYF
cdr3_nt: TGTGCCAGCAGTTCCCACCTACAGGTGGGCACAGATACGCAGTATTTT

clone_size: NA
v_call: TRBV30
j_call: TRBJ2-2
cdr3_length: 16
d_call: TRBD2
cdr3_aa: CASSNGLAGVIGELFF
cdr3_nt: TGTGCCTCATCTAACGGACTAGCGGGAGTAATCGGGGAGCTGTTTTTT

clone_size: few
v_call: TRBV7-9
j_call: TRBJ2-1
cdr3_length: 14
d_call: NA
cdr3_aa: CASSPRDNYNEQFF
cdr3_nt: TGTGCCAGCAGCCCCCGGGACAACTACAATGAGCAGTTCTTC

clone_size: NA
v_call: TRBV6-1
j_call: TRBJ2-7
cdr3_length: 15
d_call: TRBD2
cdr3_aa: CASTGSGSALYEQYF
cdr3_nt: TGTGCCAGCACAGGTAGCGGGAGTGCCTTGTACGAGCAGTACTTC

clone_size: once
v_call: TRBV20-1
j_call: TRBJ2-4
cdr3_length: 11
d_call: NA
cdr3_aa: CSARYTNSQYF
cdr3_nt: TGCAGTGCTAGGTACACCAACAGTCAGTACTTC

clone_size: NA
v_call: TRBV28
j_call: TRBJ2-1
cdr3_length: 14
d_call: NA
cdr3_aa: CASLPGGTYNEQFF
cdr3_nt: TGTGCCAGCCTACCAGGGGGGACCTACAATGAGCAGTTCTTC

clone_size: NA
v_call: TRBV19
j_call: TRBJ2-5
cdr3_length: 11
d_call: NA
cdr3_aa: CASSSRETQYF
cdr3_nt: TGTGCCAGTAGTTCCAGGGAGACCCAGTACTTC

clone_size: once
v_call: TRBV28
j_call: TRBJ2-5
cdr3_length: 15
d_call: NA
cdr3_aa: CASRHEGSGLETQYF
cdr3_nt: TGTGCCAGCAGACACGAAGGTTCGGGGTTGGAGACCCAGTACTTC

clone_size: NA
v_call: TRBV29-1
j_call: TRBJ2-7
cdr3_length: 14
d_call: TRBD2
cdr3_aa: CSVGGGGTIYEQYF
cdr3_nt: TGCAGCGTGGGGGGGGGAGGCACCATCTACGAGCAGTACTTC

clone_size: NA
v_call: TRBV6-1
j_call: TRBJ1-5
cdr3_length: 14
d_call: NA
cdr3_aa: CASSEKGGIRPQHF
cdr3_nt: TGTGCCAGCAGTGAAAAAGGGGGTATCCGGCCCCAGCATTTT

clone_size: once
v_call: TRBV28
j_call: TRBJ2-7
cdr3_length: 12
d_call: TRBD1
cdr3_aa: CASSSGQPEQYF
cdr3_nt: TGTGCCAGCAGTTCGGGACAGCCCGAGCAGTACTTC

clone_size: once
v_call: TRBV4-3
j_call: TRBJ2-5
cdr3_length: 15
d_call: NA
cdr3_aa: CASSQDRQSKETQYF
cdr3_nt: TGCGCCAGCAGCCAAGATCGACAGTCCAAAGAGACCCAGTACTTC

clone_size: NA
v_call: TRBV6-4
j_call: TRBJ2-2
cdr3_length: 18
d_call: TRBD2
cdr3_aa: CASSDSTSGRVDTGELFF
cdr3_nt: TGTGCCAGCAGTGACTCGACTAGCGGGAGGGTGGACACCGGGGAGCTGTTTTTT